A single sample is the source of the 18 T cell receptor beta chains below, sequenced in a study of T cells in Graves' hyperthyroidism and ophthalmopathy. Amplified TCR beta CDR3 regions derived from RNA transcripts. Using the HTBI primer set, a first-round RT-PCR was run on the TCR CDR3. TCRdb independently ran MiXCR on the multiplex PCR reads; one entry per CDR3 protein. This sample has around 480,000 distinct CDR3 sequences, with roughly 14% found just once. Material for sequencing was blood. Every receptor here comes from a young woman with Graves' hyperthyroidism.

V and J are TRBV20-1 and TRBJ1-4; TRBD1 agrees at 7 bases. Germline lookup yields CDR1 DFQATT and CDR2 SNEGSKA (reference sequence). The V gene end was trimmed by 5 bases and the J gene end by 10 bases; junction bases not matched to a gene: 13. CDR3 length equals 14 residues. The CDR3 loop is CSAQGGTEGGKLFF. CDR3 bases: TGCAGTGCTCAAGGTGGGACAGAGGGCGGAAAACTGTTTTTT.

This clonotype came up many times. The rearrangement links TRBV5-6 to TRBJ1-4; the D is unclear. Germline V gene lookup returns CDR1 SGHDT and CDR2 YYEEEE. The CDR3 covers 14 residues. V lost 0 bases, J lost 4 bases, and 7 bases lay in between. CDR3: CASSLGDLNEKLFF. The CDR3 DNA sequence: TGTGCCAGCAGCTTGGGAGACCTTAATGAAAAACTGTTTTTT.

This clonotype was found many times. V and J are TRBV11-2 and TRBJ2-1; 9 positions agree with TRBD1. J gave up 4 bases and V 5 bases, and 6 bases lay outside the gene matches. The CDR3 consists of 15 residues. CDR1 and CDR2 (germline): SGHAT, FQNNGV. In DNA form, the CDR3 reads TGTGCCAGCAGCGGGCCGGGACAGGGTTACAATGAGCAGTTCTTC. Translating it yields CASSGPGQGYNEQFF.

Many counts were recorded for this clonotype. V usage is TRBV11-1 and J usage is TRBJ2-1; D may be TRBD1 (6 bases). CDR3 length: 16 residues. The V gene's germline CDR1 is SGHAT and CDR2 FQDESV (reference sequence). V was clipped by 5 bases and J by 3 bases, with 17 bases between them. The DNA for the CDR3 is TGTGCCAGCAGCCCCACCGGGACAAAGATCTACAATGAGCAGTTCTTC. Its translation is CASSPTGTKIYNEQFF.

This clonotype was seen at least ten times. The rearrangement links TRBV6-1 to TRBJ2-2; D unresolved. The CDR3 is 16 amino acids. Trimming pared 7 bases from V and 0 bases from J, leaving 15 bases between. Germline lookup yields CDR1 MNHNS and CDR2 SASEGT. The CDR3 is CASTQTRTSNTGELFF. The CDR3 DNA reads TGTGCCAGCACCCAGACCCGAACATCGAACACCGGGGAGCTGTTTTTT.

In its sample, this clonotype was seen a few times. This sequence joins TRBV6-1 and TRBJ1-1; D ambiguous. CDR3 size: 13 residues. Trimming cost V 6 bases and J 8 bases, with 16 bases left between them. Germline lookup yields CDR1 MNHNS and CDR2 SASEGT. The CDR3 here is CASSRGPLREAFF. Here the CDR3 DNA reads TGTGCCAGCAGCCGCGGACCCCTTAGAGAAGCTTTCTTT.

A few counts support this clonotype. This rearrangement joins TRBV7-3 to TRBJ2-5; 9 nucleotides line up with TRBD2. The CDR3 extends over 20 amino acids. CDR1 SGHTA and CDR2 FQGTGA come from the germline V gene. Trimming cost V 5 bases and J 2 bases; bases outside gene matches: 21. CDR3 loop: CASSGAGGELRKGHQETQYF. Written as DNA, the CDR3 is TGTGCCAGCAGCGGAGCGGGAGGAGAACTCAGAAAAGGTCATCAAGAGACCCAGTACTTC.

This clonotype appeared a few times. The chain has TRBV10-3 and TRBJ2-3; D gene uncertain. Trimming removed 7 bases at V and 1 base at J, with 12 bases between. Germline V gene sequence: CDR1 ENHRY, CDR2 SYGVKD. This CDR3 contains 14 residues. CDR3 region: CAIKSREGTDTQYF. In DNA form, the CDR3 reads TGTGCCATCAAATCGAGAGAAGGCACAGATACGCAGTATTTT.

This clonotype was recorded many times. V usage is TRBV5-1 and J usage is TRBJ1-2, with a weak D call TRBD1 (5 bases). Germline CDR1 and CDR2: SGHRS and YFSETQ. There are 14 residues in the CDR3. Trimming removed 3 bases from V and 6 bases from J, with 15 bases in between. DNA for the CDR3: TGCGCCAGCAGCTCGGGGGAGAGGGTAAATGGCTACACCTTC. Encoded protein: CASSSGERVNGYTF.

This clonotype appeared many times. The chain has TRBV30 and TRBJ2-7, with D perhaps given as TRBD1 or TRBD2 (5 bases each). Germline values: CDR1 GTSNPN, CDR2 SVGIG (reference sequence). The length of the CDR3 is 16 residues. V shed 3 bases and J shed 0 bases, with 18 bases lying between them. CDR3 amino acids: CAWSRVEWSGSYEQYF. The CDR3 bases are TGTGCCTGGAGCAGGGTGGAATGGAGCGGCTCCTACGAGCAGTACTTC.

This clonotype was recorded many times. This sequence joins TRBV6-2 or TRBV6-3 and TRBJ2-1; 9 nucleotides agree with TRBD2. Germline CDR1 and CDR2: MNHEY and SVGEGT. The CDR3 length is 16 residues. V gave up 6 bases and J gave up 8 bases; unmatched junction bases: 14. CDR3 in amino acids: CASSTASAGGPDEQFF. In DNA form, the CDR3 reads TGTGCCAGCAGCACGGCCTCGGCGGGAGGGCCTGATGAGCAGTTCTTC.

This clonotype was seen many times. The V and J genes are TRBV19 and TRBJ1-1, with D perhaps matching TRBD1 (5 bases). V was cut by 3 bases and J by 4 bases, with 12 bases left in between. Germline V gives CDR1 LNHDA, CDR2 SQIVND (reference sequence). The CDR3 sequence is 14 residues long. CDR3 amino acids: CASSMANRGTEAFF. The CDR3 DNA reads TGTGCCAGTAGTATGGCCAATAGGGGCACTGAAGCTTTCTTT.

CDR3 sequence: CATSDRDRDPGELFF. The CDR3 region has the DNA TGTGCCACCAGTGACCGGGACAGGGACCCCGGGGAGCTGTTTTTT. This rearrangement joins TRBV24-1 to TRBJ2-2; TRBD1 aligns across 9 bases. The junction had 5 bases not matched to a gene; V was cut back by 4 bases and J by 6 bases. CDR3 size: 15 residues. Germline lookup yields CDR1 KGHDR and CDR2 SFDVKD.

This clonotype was detected many times. The V and J genes are TRBV7-3 and TRBJ2-1; no reliable D call. The length of the CDR3 is 14 residues. Germline V gives CDR1 SGHTA, CDR2 FQGTGA. V lost 4 bases and J lost 5, with 12 bases in between. Here the CDR3 reads CASSSQLNNNEQFF. The DNA of the CDR3 is TGTGCCAGCAGCTCACAGTTGAACAACAATGAGCAGTTCTTC. The entire variable domain, with the rest obtained from reference TRBV7-3 and TRBJ2-1, is as follows: GAGVSQTPSNKVTEKGKYVELRCDPISGHTALYWYRQSLGQGPEFLIYFQGTGAADDSGLPNDRFFAVRPEGSVSTLKIQRTERGDSAVYLCASSSQLNNNEQFFGPGTRLTVL.

CDR3 in DNA: TGCAGCGTTGAACGGCGGGTCACTGAAGCTTTCTTT. As protein: CSVERRVTEAFF. The chain employs TRBV29-1 and TRBJ1-1; D uncertain. Trimming took 2 bases from V and 4 from J, leaving 8 bases between them. CDR1 and CDR2 (germline): SQVTM, ANQGSEA. The CDR3 runs to 12 residues.

This clonotype was recorded many times. J is TRBJ2-5 and V is TRBV2, with D hard to call. This CDR3 has 14 residues. Germline V CDR1 and CDR2: SNHLY, FYNNEI. V was trimmed by 5 bases and J by 1 base, leaving 11 bases between them. The CDR3 coding sequence is TGTGCCAGCAGTCCCCGGGTAGGCCAAGAGACCCAGTACTTC. This codes for CASSPRVGQETQYF.

This clonotype was found many times. The CDR3 DNA reads as TGTGCCAGCAGTTTAAATCAGAACACTGAAGCTTTCTTT. It codes for CASSLNQNTEAFF. The J gene is TRBJ1-1, the V gene TRBV12-3 or TRBV12-4; D gene unclear. The V end was cut by 2 bases, the J end by 1 base, with 5 bases between. The CDR3 totals 13 residues.

This rearrangement joins TRBV7-2 to TRBJ2-1; no clear D. CDR1 is SGHTA, CDR2 FQGNSA, per germline. This CDR3 is 14 amino acids long. Trimming removed 5 bases at V and 8 bases at J, with 16 bases between. CDR3 in DNA: TGTGCCAGCAGCCTCGGTCCTAACAAGGATGAGCAGTTCTTC. Its translation: CASSLGPNKDEQFF.